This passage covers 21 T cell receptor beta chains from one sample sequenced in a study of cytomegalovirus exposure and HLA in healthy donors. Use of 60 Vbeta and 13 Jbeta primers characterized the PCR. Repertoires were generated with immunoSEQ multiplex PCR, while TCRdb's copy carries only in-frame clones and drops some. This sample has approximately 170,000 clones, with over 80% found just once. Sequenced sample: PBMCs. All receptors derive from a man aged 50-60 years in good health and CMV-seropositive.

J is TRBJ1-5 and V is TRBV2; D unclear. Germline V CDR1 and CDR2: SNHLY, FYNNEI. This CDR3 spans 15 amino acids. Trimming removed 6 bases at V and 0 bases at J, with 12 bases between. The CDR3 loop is CASSPEDYSNQPQHF. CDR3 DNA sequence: TGTGCCAGCAGCCCAGAAGATTATAGCAATCAGCCCCAGCATTTT.

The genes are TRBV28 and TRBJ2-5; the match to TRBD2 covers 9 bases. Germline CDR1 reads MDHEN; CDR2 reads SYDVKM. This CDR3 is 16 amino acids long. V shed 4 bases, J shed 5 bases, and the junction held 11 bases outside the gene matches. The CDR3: CASSSAGTSWGETQYF. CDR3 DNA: TGTGCCAGCAGTTCCGCGGGGACTAGCTGGGGGGAGACCCAGTACTTC.

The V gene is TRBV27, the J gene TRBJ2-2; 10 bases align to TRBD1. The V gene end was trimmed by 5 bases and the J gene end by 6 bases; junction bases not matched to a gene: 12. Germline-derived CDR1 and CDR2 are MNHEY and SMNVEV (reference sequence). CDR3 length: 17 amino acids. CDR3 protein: CASSTNGQGVKAGELFF. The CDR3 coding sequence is TGTGCCAGCAGTACTAATGGACAGGGGGTAAAGGCCGGGGAGCTGTTTTTT.

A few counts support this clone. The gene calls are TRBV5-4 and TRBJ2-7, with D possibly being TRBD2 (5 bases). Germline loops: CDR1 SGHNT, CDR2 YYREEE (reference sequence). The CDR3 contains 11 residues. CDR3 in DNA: TGTGCGACCGGCGCGGGCTACGAGCAGTACTTC. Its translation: CATGAGYEQYF.

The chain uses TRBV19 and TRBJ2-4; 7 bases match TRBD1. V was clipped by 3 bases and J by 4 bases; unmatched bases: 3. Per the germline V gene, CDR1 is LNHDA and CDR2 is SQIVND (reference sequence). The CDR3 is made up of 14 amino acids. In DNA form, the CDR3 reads TGTGCCAGTAGTATTGGGGACAGTAAAAACATTCAGTACTTC. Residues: CASSIGDSKNIQYF.

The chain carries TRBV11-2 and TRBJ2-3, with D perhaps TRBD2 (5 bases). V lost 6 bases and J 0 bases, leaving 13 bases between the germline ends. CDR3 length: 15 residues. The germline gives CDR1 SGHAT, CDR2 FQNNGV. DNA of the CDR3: TGTGCCAGCAGGCCCCTAGCAGCTAGCACAGATACGCAGTATTTT. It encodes CASRPLAASTDTQYF.

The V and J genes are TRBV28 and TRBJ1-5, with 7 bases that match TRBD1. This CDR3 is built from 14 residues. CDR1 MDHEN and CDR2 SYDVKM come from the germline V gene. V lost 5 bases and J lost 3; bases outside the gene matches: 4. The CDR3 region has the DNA TGTGCCAGCAGTCTCAGGGGGACCAATCAGCCCCAGCATTTT. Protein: CASSLRGTNQPQHF.

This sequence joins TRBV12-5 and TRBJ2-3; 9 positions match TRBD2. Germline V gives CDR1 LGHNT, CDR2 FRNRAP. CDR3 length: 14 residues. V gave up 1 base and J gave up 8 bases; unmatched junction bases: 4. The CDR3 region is CASGLELTSGTQYF. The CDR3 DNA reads TGTGCTAGTGGTTTGGAACTGACTAGCGGTACGCAGTATTTT. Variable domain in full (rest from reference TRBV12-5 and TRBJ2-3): DARVTQTPRHKVTEMGQEVTMRCQPILGHNTVFWYRQTMMQGLELLAYFRNRAPLDDSGMPKDRFSAEMPDATLATLKIQPSEPRDSAVYFCASGLELTSGTQYFGPGTRLTVL.

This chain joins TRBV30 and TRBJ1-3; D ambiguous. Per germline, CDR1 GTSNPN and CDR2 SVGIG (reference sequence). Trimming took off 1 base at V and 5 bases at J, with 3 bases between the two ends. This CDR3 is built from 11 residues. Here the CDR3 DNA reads TGTGCCTGGAGTGAGCGAAACACCATATATTTT. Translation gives CAWSERNTIYF. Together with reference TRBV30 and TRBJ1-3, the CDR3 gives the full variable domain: SQTIHQWPATLVQPVGSPLSLECTVEGTSNPNLYWYRQAAGRGLQLLFYSVGIGQISSEVPQNLSASRPQDRQFILSSKKLLLSDSGFYLCAWSERNTIYFGEGSWLTVV.

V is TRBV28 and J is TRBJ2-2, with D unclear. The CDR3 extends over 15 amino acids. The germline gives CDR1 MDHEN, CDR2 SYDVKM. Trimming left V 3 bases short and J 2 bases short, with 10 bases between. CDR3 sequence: CASSFSPRNTGELFF. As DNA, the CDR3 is TGTGCCAGCAGTTTTAGTCCTCGCAACACCGGGGAGCTGTTTTTT.

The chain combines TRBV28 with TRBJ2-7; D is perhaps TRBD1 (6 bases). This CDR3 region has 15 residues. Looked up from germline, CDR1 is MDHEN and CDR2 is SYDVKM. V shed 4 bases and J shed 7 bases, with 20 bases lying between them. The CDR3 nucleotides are TGTGCCAGCAGTTCAGCCGGGACAAGGCTTACTGAGCAGTACTTC. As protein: CASSSAGTRLTEQYF.

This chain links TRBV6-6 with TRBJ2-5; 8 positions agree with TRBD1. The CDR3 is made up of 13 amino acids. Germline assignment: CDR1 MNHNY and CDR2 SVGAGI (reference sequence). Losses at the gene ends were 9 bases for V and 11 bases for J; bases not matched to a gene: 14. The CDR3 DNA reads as TGTGCCAGTACCTCCGGACAGGGTTTATTTCAGTACTTC. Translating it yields CASTSGQGLFQYF.

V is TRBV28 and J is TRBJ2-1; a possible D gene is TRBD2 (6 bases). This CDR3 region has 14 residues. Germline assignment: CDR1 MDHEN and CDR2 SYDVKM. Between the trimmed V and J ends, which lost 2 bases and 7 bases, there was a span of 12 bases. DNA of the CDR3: TGTGCCAGCAGTTTAAGGGCCCGGGGGAATGAGCAGTTCTTC. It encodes CASSLRARGNEQFF.

The CDR3 sequence is CASGGLADTGELFF. The CDR3 region has the DNA TGTGCCAGCGGGGGACTAGCGGACACCGGGGAGCTGTTTTTT. The V gene is TRBV2, the J gene TRBJ2-2; 11 positions agree with TRBD2. The CDR3 consists of 14 residues. V dropped 8 bases and J dropped 3; count of bases not matched to a gene: 2. Germline lookup yields CDR1 SNHLY and CDR2 FYNNEI.

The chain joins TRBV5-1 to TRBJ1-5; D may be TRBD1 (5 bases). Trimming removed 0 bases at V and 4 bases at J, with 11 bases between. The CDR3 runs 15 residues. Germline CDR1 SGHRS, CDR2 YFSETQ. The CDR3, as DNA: TGCGCCAGCAGCTTGGAAGCGGAGGGGAATCAGCCCCAGCATTTT. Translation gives CASSLEAEGNQPQHF.

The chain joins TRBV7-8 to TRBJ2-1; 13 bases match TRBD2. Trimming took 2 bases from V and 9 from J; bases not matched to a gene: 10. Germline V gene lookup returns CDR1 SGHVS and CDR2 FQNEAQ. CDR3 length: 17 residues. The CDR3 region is CASSLRTRTSGRAEQFF. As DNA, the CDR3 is TGTGCCAGCAGCTTACGAACAAGGACTAGCGGGAGAGCTGAGCAGTTCTTC.

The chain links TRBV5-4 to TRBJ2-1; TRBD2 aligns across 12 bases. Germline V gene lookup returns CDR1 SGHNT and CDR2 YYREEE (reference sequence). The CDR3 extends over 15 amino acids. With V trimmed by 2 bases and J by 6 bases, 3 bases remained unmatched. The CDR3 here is CASSFTSGGINEQFF. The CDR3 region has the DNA TGTGCCAGCAGCTTTACTAGCGGGGGGATCAATGAGCAGTTCTTC.

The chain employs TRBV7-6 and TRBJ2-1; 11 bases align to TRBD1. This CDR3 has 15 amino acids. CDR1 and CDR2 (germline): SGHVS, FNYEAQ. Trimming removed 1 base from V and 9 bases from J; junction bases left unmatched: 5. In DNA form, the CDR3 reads TGTGCCAGCAGCTTAGTGGGACAGGGGGTTGGTGAGCAGTTCTTC. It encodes CASSLVGQGVGEQFF.

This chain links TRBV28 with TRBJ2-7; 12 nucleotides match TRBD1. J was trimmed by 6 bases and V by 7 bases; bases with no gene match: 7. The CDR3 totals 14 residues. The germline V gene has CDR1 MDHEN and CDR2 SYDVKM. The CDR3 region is CASTWGQGAVEQYF. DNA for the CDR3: TGTGCCAGCACTTGGGGACAGGGGGCAGTCGAGCAGTACTTC.

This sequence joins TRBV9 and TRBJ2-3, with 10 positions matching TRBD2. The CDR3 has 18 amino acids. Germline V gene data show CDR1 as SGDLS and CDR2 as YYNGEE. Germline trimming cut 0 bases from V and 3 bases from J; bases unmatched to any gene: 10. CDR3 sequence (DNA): TGTGCCAGCAGCGTAGTGGTGAGCGGGGGGGCCTCTACAGATACGCAGTATTTT. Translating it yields CASSVVVSGGASTDTQYF.

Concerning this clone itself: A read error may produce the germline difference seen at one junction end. CDR3 DNA sequence: TGTTCCAGCAGCCCAAGGACTAGCGGGAAGAACTACGAGCAGTACTTC. As protein: CSSSPRTSGKNYEQYF. This sequence joins TRBV7-9 and TRBJ2-7; TRBD2 matches 12 bases. Germline V CDR1 and CDR2: SEHNR, FQNEAQ (reference sequence). The CDR3 totals 16 residues.